The entry below gives a single TCR beta chain sequence along with its context. Under the authors' procedure: Researchers report that nucleated cell counts were estimated from reference gene primer amplification. The method was immunoSEQ multiplex PCR; TCRdb's version includes in-frame clones alone and lacks a portion of them. The D gene and trimming were derived from the DNA, and the V and J assignments and clone size from that table. Of around 70,000 clones in the sample, approximately 83% were seen once. V gave up 5 bases and J gave up 0 bases; unmatched junction bases: 9. The germline V gene has CDR1 SGHTA and CDR2 FQGNSA. This CDR3 comprises 17 residues. The data belong to a study of blood T cell repertoires in COVID-19.

Specimen: peripheral blood. The source of this sequence is a human donor in a cohort sampled during active COVID-19. The rearrangement links TRBV7-2 to TRBJ1-3, with TRBD1 matching 8 bases. The chain's CDR3 is CASSLSDRGISGNTIYF. CDR3 DNA: TGTGCCAGCAGCCTATCCGACAGGGGCATCTCTGGAAACACCATATATTTT.